This entry is about one T cell receptor (beta chain). Its antigen has not been determined. It has no much larger one-base neighbor in the sample; base qualities were not kept. Donors were roughly 40 systemically healthy Caucasian individuals from Russia aged roughly 6 to 95 years. Approximately 11 milliliters of peripheral blood were drawn from each donor into EDTA-treated Vacutainer tubes. Ficoll-Paque density-gradient centrifugation was used to isolate PBMCs, with at least 6 million per sample. Trizol reagent was used to extract total RNA from the PBMCs, yielding at least 6 micrograms per sample. For every donor, an aliquot of PBMCs went through flow cytometry to measure the percentages of naive CD45RAhigh/CD27high T cells. This entry is derived from a study of blood T cells in healthy people across ages (dated by TCRdb to 2014 to 2015). A note on the overall study: In model experiments, template switching captured about one uniquely barcoded TCR beta cDNA molecule for every two T cells. The study measured age-related changes in TCR beta repertoire diversity using deep sequencing normalized with unique cDNA molecular identifiers. Donors were grouped into four age groups: young (average about 15 years), middle-aged (approximately 41), aged (about 60) and long-lived (just over 80). To avoid experimental bias, donors of different ages were spread randomly across the sequencing lanes. For two donors (one aged 18 to 30 and one aged 80 or older), the study analyzed two additional independent replicas of 1 million unique cDNA reads from the same blood draw.

The library was obtained by 5' RACE. The data were produced on an Illumina HiSeq 2500. A second roughly 7 to 11 cycle PCR used a sample-barcoded 5' primer and a J-beta primer mix. A template-switch 5' adaptor carrying 12 random nucleotides introduced a unique molecular identifier onto each TCR beta cDNA molecule. Each sample yielded at least 2.5 million CDR3-containing paired-end reads. First-strand cDNA was synthesized from all RNA with the Mint cDNA synthesis kit, primed by a TRBC-specific oligonucleotide. After uracil-DNA glycosylase treatment, a first 18-cycle PCR used universal primers M1SS and BC2_uni_R on all cDNA. The paper's processing steps were these. For normalization, 1 million high-quality reads were randomly selected from each sample, with every read carrying a distinct molecular identifier. Reads sharing molecular identifiers were discarded rather than binned into consensus sequences. MiTCR, with a Q25 quality threshold and the strictest error-elimination algorithm, was used for CDR3 identification, clonotype clustering and error correction. A nonparametric unseen species model with Euler transformation was used to estimate lower-bound total TCR beta diversity. TCRdb's own reprocessing of the public reads used fastp at Q25 and MiXCR and kept productive beta chains. All rows with the same CDR3 protein become a single entry with the most common DNA and genes. TCRdb, not the original authors, processed these V and J calls. This sample gives around 800,000 distinct CDR3 sequences in total; more than 35% of them show up just once. The ten largest make up about a sixth of the sample.

Study-level results and caveats: Donor CMV infection status was unknown, potentially confounding age-related changes in expanded clonotypes. Observed TCR beta diversity correlated strongly with the percentage of naive T cells measured by flow cytometry. Compared with the aged group, the long-lived group had more naive CD4+ T cells, fewer expanded clones and increased TCR diversity, suggesting age selection. Observed TCR beta diversity per million T cells fell roughly linearly with age, and a significant reduction was already apparent by age around 36. Conclusive comparison of naive and antigen-experienced compartments was prevented by the profiling of bulk unsorted PBMCs. Estimates of total diversity based on one million sequenced T cells were considered lower bounds and underestimates.

Trimming takes 3 bases from V and 3 bases from J, and the germline ends sit 15 bases apart. From a lookup of the germline V gene (reference sequence), CDR1 and CDR2 are DFQATT and SNEGSKA. Reading from cysteine to phenylalanine, the CDR3 counts 15 amino acids. Only CDR3 DNA is held: 45 bases, read in frame from base 1. This chain is built from TRBV20-1 and TRBJ2-1, with the D segment possibly TRBD1 or TRBD2, each aligning over 5 bases. This TCR derives from an elderly man in good health. The sequenced sample consisted of blood. CDR3 protein: CSARGTLRVYNEQFF. The nucleotide sequence is TGCAGTGCTAGGGGGACCCTACGGGTCTACAATGAGCAGTTCTTC.